The present T cell receptor beta chain was sequenced within a study of T cell responses to AZD1222 COVID-19 vaccine. For this clone: Antigen: not known.

Using immunoSEQ multiplex PCR, the repertoire was profiled, and TCRdb retains in-frame clones only, with some absent. The sample holds some 110,000 clones, roughly 91% seen once. Trimming took 7 bases from V and 3 from J; bases not matched to a gene: 10. The CDR3 is made up of 15 amino acids. Germline CDR1 and CDR2: MNHEY and SMNVEV (reference sequence). Study results and caveats: Just a handful of AZD1222 recipients tested seropositive at baseline.

The V call is TRBV27, the J call TRBJ2-7; 9 positions match TRBD2. The source was peripheral blood, collected on day 0 of AZD1222 vaccination. This TCR came from an adult in good health. The CDR3 loop is CASIAPRAGGYEQYF. DNA of the CDR3: TGTGCCAGCATTGCCCCCCGAGCGGGAGGCTACGAGCAGTACTTC.